This TCR beta chain emerged from a study of regulatory T cells in long-lasting Graves disease. Study details: Less than 3 months of antithyroid drugs had been taken by newly diagnosed Graves' patients.

The junction had 22 bases not matched to a gene; V was cut back by 6 bases and J by 1 base. CDR3 length: 21 amino acids. Described time point: newly diagnosed GD, antithyroid drugs for less than 3 months. From RNA extracted from PBMCs, the TCR library was made. The table lists this clonotype with many counts. Combining iRepertoire HTBI primers with Arm-PCR of CDR3 regions, the authors built TCR beta libraries. TCRdb itself ran the multiplex PCR reads through MiXCR, one entry per CDR3 protein. Of approximately 250,000 distinct CDR3 sequences listed, 18% are singletons. This material consisted of peripheral blood mononuclear cells (PBMCs), taken at new diagnosis, from a patient treated with antithyroid drugs. The origin of this receptor is a female donor with Graves disease. The chain combines TRBV12-3 or TRBV12-4 with TRBJ2-7; 12 bases agree with TRBD2. CDR3 in DNA: TGTGCCAGCAGCCGGACGCCGTCCTTCGGGCTAGCGGGAGGGCGATCCTACGAGCAGTACTTC. Its translation: CASSRTPSFGLAGGRSYEQYF.